This section outlines one T cell receptor (beta chain) sequence together with its context. Its antigen is unknown. No base qualities exist here, and no much larger clone lies one base off it. CDR1 ENHRY and CDR2 SYGVKD are derived from the germline V gene. From the cysteine up to the phenylalanine, the CDR3 has a length of 15 residues. This entry keeps only the CDR3 DNA: 45 bases, framed from base 1. After removal of 7 bases from V and 2 bases from J, the junction retains 11 bases not matched to a gene. To prepare the library, PCR was applied. Sequencing used an Illumina HiSeq 2500. Unique molecular identifiers were incorporated into TCR beta cDNA libraries to reduce PCR and sequencing biases. Per 1 to 10 million input T cells, 500,000 or so cDNA molecules were obtained, such that each molecule approximated one T cell. The patient libraries were prepared and sequenced using the same protocol as the earlier healthy control dataset. Within a given batch, samples were prepared together, multiplexed and sequenced on the same HiSeq lane. From the authors' description of their analysis: MIGEC was used to process the raw barcoded reads, and molecular identifier groups with only a single read were discarded before consensus assembly and CDR3 extraction. Clonotype tables were post-analysed with VDJtools, normalizing diversity by down-sampling all datasets to the smallest sample size. Repertoire overlap clustering matched CDR3 amino acid but not nucleotide sequences to correct batch-related cross-sample contamination. Using fastp at Q25 and MiXCR, TCRdb reprocessed the public reads and kept productive beta chains. Rows merge per CDR3 protein into single entries with the most common DNA and genes. These V and J calls originate from TCRdb's pipeline instead of the authors' own analysis. This sample comprises about 820,000 distinct CDR3 sequences, 53% of them detected only once. Approximately 4.3% of the sample goes to the ten largest clones.

This entry comes from a study of post-analysis software for immune sequencing data (dated by TCRdb to the mid-2010s). Background for the entire study: Disease courses on record covered relapsing-remitting, secondary progressive and progressive-relapsing multiple sclerosis, though some patients had no subtype annotation. The patient repertoires were compared against approximately twelve previously published healthy control repertoires obtained from donors aged roughly 6 to 25 years. A subset of samples was prepared in parallel using single-end sample barcoding, then pooled and co-amplified after Illumina adapter ligation. The investigation overall reported the following: The multiple sclerosis patient group was slightly younger than the control group. When samples were clustered directly using the F measure, samples prepared in the same batch co-clustered strongly, which prompted a batch-effect correction. Patients showed significantly higher frequencies than controls for about five TRBV segments, among them TRBV5-6, TRBV5-1 and TRBV20-1. Compared with controls, multiple sclerosis patients had significantly lower normalized Chao1 diversity, a finding suggesting substantial peripheral T-cell clonal expansion.

TCR beta repertoires were profiled from peripheral blood of about a dozen young patients with multiple sclerosis to demonstrate the VDJtools post-analysis software. The multiple sclerosis patients were children and adolescents between about 6 and 16 years of age. The rearranged chain carries TRBV10-3 and TRBJ2-7; 7 bases in between match TRBD2. This receptor was obtained from a girl aged 10 to 17 with multiple sclerosis. Sequencing was done on a sample of blood. Here the CDR3 is given as CAINQPSGLAYEQYF. Here is the DNA: TGTGCCATCAACCAACCTAGCGGCCTCGCCTACGAGCAGTACTTC.